A selection of T cell receptor beta chains follows, all from one sample in a study of T cells in narcolepsy. The protocol was immunoSEQ multiplex PCR, while the TCRdb copy is restricted to in-frame clones and leaves out a portion. The sample carries tens of thousands of clones, around 86% recorded once. The sequenced material came from memory (CD45RA-) CD4+ T cells from blood. The receptors shown here come from a human donor in good health. CDR3s include the opening cysteine and the closing phenylalanine or tryptophan. A D gene is named only where the DNA matches it firmly. Size values are once, few and many counts, or a class for expanded clones, and some rows have none.

j_call v_call clone_size d_call cdr3_aa cdr3_nt
TRBJ1-2 TRBV30 - - CAWSRGSYNGYTF TGTGCCTGGAGTCGAGGCAGCTACAATGGCTACACCTTC
TRBJ1-5 TRBV5-5 - - CASSLDSYSNQPQHF TGTGCCAGCAGCTTGGACAGCTATAGCAATCAGCCCCAGCATTTT
TRBJ2-1 TRBV6-1 - - CASSELRPTYNEQFF TGTGCCAGCAGTGAACTGCGACCGACCTACAATGAGCAGTTCTTC
TRBJ2-2 TRBV11-1 - - CASSHPRGGAPTGELFF TGTGCCAGCAGCCACCCGAGAGGCGGGGCACCTACCGGGGAGCTGTTTTTT
TRBJ2-5 TRBV7-2 - - CASSPRASERAQYF TGTGCCAGCAGCCCCCGGGCTTCGGAAAGGGCCCAGTACTTC
TRBJ2-5 TRBV11-3 - TRBD1 CASSLGQGSETQYF TGTGCCAGCAGCTTGGGACAGGGATCAGAGACCCAGTACTTC
TRBJ1-6 TRBV5-4 - TRBD1 CASSLVDRVDSPLHF TGTGCCAGCAGCTTGGTCGACAGGGTGGATTCACCCCTCCACTTT
TRBJ1-4 TRBV7-9 - - CASSLGAGRDEKLFF TGTGCCAGCAGCTTAGGAGCAGGGCGGGATGAAAAACTGTTTTTT
TRBJ2-7 TRBV19 - - CASSISRSQSTYEQYF TGTGCCAGTAGTATATCCCGATCCCAGTCTACCTACGAGCAGTACTTC
TRBJ1-3 TRBV27 - - CASSGSSTGLGNTIYF TGTGCCAGCAGTGGGTCGAGTACGGGGCTTGGAAACACCATATATTTT
TRBJ1-5 TRBV14 - TRBD1 CASSGQGAQPQHF TGTGCCAGCAGCGGACAGGGGGCTCAGCCCCAGCATTTT
TRBJ2-6 TRBV5-1 - TRBD2 CASSLAEAGAGANVLTF TGCGCCAGCAGCTTGGCCGAAGCGGGGGCTGGGGCCAACGTCCTGACTTTC
TRBJ2-7 TRBV13 - TRBD2 CASRPPGLAGGGPYEQYF TGTGCCAGCCGCCCCCCGGGGCTAGCGGGAGGAGGGCCCTACGAGCAGTACTTC
TRBJ1-4 TRBV5-6 - - CASSLVGAAEKLFF TGTGCCAGCAGCTTGGTGGGGGCCGCAGAAAAACTGTTTTTT
TRBJ2-1 TRBV4-3 - - CASSQDWGRGNEQFF TGCGCCAGCAGCCAAGATTGGGGGAGAGGGAATGAGCAGTTCTTC
TRBJ1-4 TRBV9 - - CASSQTPRGNEKLFF TGTGCCAGCAGCCAAACCCCCCGGGGGAATGAAAAACTGTTTTTT
TRBJ2-7 TRBV6-5 - TRBD2 CASSLHRGLAGEQYF TGTGCCAGCAGCCTCCACCGCGGACTAGCGGGTGAGCAGTACTTC
TRBJ1-1 TRBV5-4 - TRBD1 CASSSPGTGATEAFF TGTGCCAGCAGCTCCCCCGGGACAGGGGCCACTGAAGCTTTCTTT
TRBJ1-4 TRBV30 - TRBD1 CAWSVSRQGEKLFF TGTGCCTGGAGTGTCAGCCGACAGGGTGAAAAACTGTTTTTT
TRBJ1-3 TRBV19 - - CASSIRQSSGNTIYF TGTGCCAGTAGTATCCGACAGTCTTCTGGAAACACCATATATTTT
TRBJ1-1 TRBV19 once - CASQNGGGTEAFF TGTGCCAGCCAGAACGGTGGGGGAACTGAAGCTTTCTTT
TRBJ2-5 TRBV4-3 - TRBD2 CASSQDLLAGEEETQYF TGCGCCAGCAGCCAAGATTTACTAGCGGGGGAGGAGGAGACCCAGTACTTC
TRBJ1-2 TRBV7-9 once TRBD1 CASSPGTGYGYTF TGTGCCAGCAGCCCTGGGACAGGCTATGGCTACACCTTC
TRBJ1-2 TRBV7-9 - - CASSLENFGYTF TGTGCCAGCAGCTTGGAGAACTTCGGCTACACCTTC